The clone carrying this TCR beta chain came up a few times. This record belongs to a study of T-cell memory formation after mild COVID-19. The CDR3 length is 14 residues. Germline V gives CDR1 MNHEY, CDR2 SVGEGT. Deletions cut 5 bases from V and 6 bases from J, with 11 bases between. TCRdb independently ran MiXCR on the 5' RACE reads; one entry per CDR3 protein. This sample yields fewer than 350,000 distinct CDR3 sequences, of which 8% to 9% are seen a single time; around a fifth belongs to the top ten. The V and J genes are TRBV6-2 or TRBV6-3 and TRBJ1-6; D is perhaps TRBD1 (5 bases). This receptor was obtained from a man aged 18-30 years who had mild COVID-19 (a few samples of this study predate the infection). Cell type and time point are not known. Sequenced sample: PBMCs or a T cell subset sorted from them (not recorded which). The CDR3 loop reads CASSTQGGNSPLHF. CDR3 sequence (DNA): TGTGCCAGCAGTACTCAGGGCGGTAATTCACCCCTCCACTTT.